A selection of T cell receptor beta chains follows, all from one sample in a study of blood T cell repertoires in COVID-19. TCRdb's table, derived via immunoSEQ multiplex PCR, lists solely in-frame clones and lacks some. Of about 110,000 clones in the sample, 84% are singletons; the top ten hold 7.9%. The sequencing input was peripheral blood. These receptor sequences come from a woman older than 75 with active or convalescent COVID-19. Each CDR3 is given with its conserved first and last residue. The D gene is left open where the match is weak. A clone size is listed for some rows: how often the clone was seen (once, few, many), or a class if it is expanded.

clone_size j_call d_call v_call cdr3_aa cdr3_nt
few TRBJ1-5 - TRBV5-1 CASRDTSLQPQHF TGCGCCAGCAGAGACACATCTTTACAGCCCCAGCATTTT
- TRBJ2-7 - TRBV5-1 CASSLGGGAAYDEQYF TGCGCCAGCAGCTTGGGTGGGGGGGCGGCCTATGACGAGCAGTACTTC
- TRBJ2-1 TRBD2 TRBV9 CASSVGGGLYEQFF TGTGCCAGCAGCGTAGGGGGAGGGCTTTACGAGCAGTTCTTC
- TRBJ1-1 - TRBV30 CAWSDSDTEAFF TGTGCCTGGAGTGACAGTGACACTGAAGCTTTCTTT
- TRBJ2-1 TRBD2 TRBV9 CASSHAPLELAGSSYNEQFF TGTGCCAGCAGCCACGCCCCCCTGGAACTAGCGGGAAGCTCCTACAATGAGCAGTTCTTC
- TRBJ2-3 TRBD2 TRBV18 CASSTGLAGVSDTQYF TGTGCCAGCTCAACGGGACTAGCGGGAGTCTCAGATACGCAGTATTTT
- TRBJ2-1 - TRBV3-1/TRBV3-2 CASSPSWGGSKGSYNEQFF TGTGCCAGCAGCCCATCTTGGGGAGGCTCAAAAGGCTCCTACAATGAGCAGTTCTTC
- TRBJ2-7 - TRBV6-5 CASTGQHYEQYF TGTGCCAGCACTGGACAGCACTACGAGCAGTACTTC
- TRBJ2-1 - TRBV9 CASSPWGQNYNEQFF TGTGCCAGCAGCCCCTGGGGACAAAACTACAATGAGCAGTTCTTC
- TRBJ1-3 TRBD1 TRBV7-9 CASSPGTGRNTIYF TGTGCCAGCAGCCCGGGGACAGGGCGAAACACCATATATTTT
- TRBJ2-1 - TRBV29-1 CSVVTRFPYNEQFF TGCAGCGTTGTAACTAGATTCCCTTACAATGAGCAGTTCTTC
- TRBJ1-4 - TRBV2 CASSRQNEKLFF TGTGCCAGCAGTCGACAGAATGAAAAACTGTTTTTT
- TRBJ2-2 - TRBV11-2 CASSPQTSPDTGELFF TGTGCCAGCAGCCCCCAGACTAGTCCGGACACCGGGGAGCTGTTTTTT
- TRBJ2-5 TRBD2 TRBV9 CASSSGLAGAQYF TGTGCCAGCAGCAGTGGACTAGCGGGAGCCCAGTACTTC
- TRBJ2-7 - TRBV27 CASSLSETGSYEQYF TGTGCCAGCAGTTTATCGGAGACAGGATCCTACGAGCAGTACTTC
- TRBJ1-5 - TRBV6-6 CASSQTEVNQPQHF TGTGCCAGCAGTCAAACGGAGGTCAACCAGCCCCAGCATTTT